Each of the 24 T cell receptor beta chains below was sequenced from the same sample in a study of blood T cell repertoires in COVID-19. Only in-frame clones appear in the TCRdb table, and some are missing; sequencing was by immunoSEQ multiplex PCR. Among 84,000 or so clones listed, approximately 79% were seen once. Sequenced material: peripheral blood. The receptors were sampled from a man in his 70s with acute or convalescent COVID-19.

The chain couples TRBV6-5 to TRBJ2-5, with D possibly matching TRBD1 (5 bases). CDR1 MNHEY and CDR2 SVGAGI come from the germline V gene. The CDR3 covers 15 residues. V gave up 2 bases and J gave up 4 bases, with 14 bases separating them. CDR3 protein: CASSYNRRSAETQYF. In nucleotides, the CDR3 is TGTGCCAGCAGTTACAACAGGCGGTCGGCAGAGACCCAGTACTTC.

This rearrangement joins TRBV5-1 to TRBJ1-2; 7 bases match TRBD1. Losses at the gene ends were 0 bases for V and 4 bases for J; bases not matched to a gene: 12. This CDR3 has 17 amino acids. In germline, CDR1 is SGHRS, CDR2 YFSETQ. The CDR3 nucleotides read TGCGCCAGCAGCTTGGCCCCAACCGGGACAGCGCCCTATGGCTACACCTTC. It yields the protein CASSLAPTGTAPYGYTF.

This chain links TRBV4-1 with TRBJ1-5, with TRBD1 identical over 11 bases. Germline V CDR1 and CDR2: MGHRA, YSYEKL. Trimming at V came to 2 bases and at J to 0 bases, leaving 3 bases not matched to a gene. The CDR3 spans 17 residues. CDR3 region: CASSQWDRGYSNQPQHF. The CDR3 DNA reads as TGCGCCAGCAGCCAATGGGACAGGGGGTATAGCAATCAGCCCCAGCATTTT.

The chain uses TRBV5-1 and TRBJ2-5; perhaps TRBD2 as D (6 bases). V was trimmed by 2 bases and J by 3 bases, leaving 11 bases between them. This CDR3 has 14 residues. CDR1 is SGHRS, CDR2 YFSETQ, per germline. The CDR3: CASSFGDSKETQYF. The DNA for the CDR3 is TGCGCCAGCAGCTTTGGGGACTCTAAAGAGACCCAGTACTTC.

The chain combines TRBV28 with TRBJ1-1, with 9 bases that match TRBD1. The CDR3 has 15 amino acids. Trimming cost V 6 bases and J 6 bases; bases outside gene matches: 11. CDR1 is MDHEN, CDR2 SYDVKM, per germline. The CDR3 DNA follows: TGTGCCAGCAGACCCCGCAACAGGGGGCTCTCTGAAGCTTTCTTT. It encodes CASRPRNRGLSEAFF.

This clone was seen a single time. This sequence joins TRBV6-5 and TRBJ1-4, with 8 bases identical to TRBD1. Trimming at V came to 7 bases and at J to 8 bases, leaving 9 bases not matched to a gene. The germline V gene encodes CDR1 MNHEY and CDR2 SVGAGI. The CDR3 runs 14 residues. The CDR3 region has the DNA TGTGCCAGCACCTCTTTGGACAGGGCAGAAAAACTGTTTTTT. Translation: CASTSLDRAEKLFF.

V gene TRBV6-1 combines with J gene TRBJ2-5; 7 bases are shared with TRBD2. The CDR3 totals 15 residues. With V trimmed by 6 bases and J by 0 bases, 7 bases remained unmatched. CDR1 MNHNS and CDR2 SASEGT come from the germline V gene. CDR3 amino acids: CASRSRGGDQETQYF. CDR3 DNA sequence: TGTGCCAGCAGGTCGCGTGGGGGGGACCAAGAGACCCAGTACTTC.

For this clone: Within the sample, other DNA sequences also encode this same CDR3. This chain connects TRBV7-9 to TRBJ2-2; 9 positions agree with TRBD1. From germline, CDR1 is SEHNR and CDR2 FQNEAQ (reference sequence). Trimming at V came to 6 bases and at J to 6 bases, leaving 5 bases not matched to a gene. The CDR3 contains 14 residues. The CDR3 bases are TGTGCCAGCAGGGACAGGGGTGGGGCCGGGGAGCTGTTTTTT. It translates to CASRDRGGAGELFF.

In DNA form, the CDR3 reads TGCGCCAGCAGCTTGGGTGGAGGGGACTACGAGCAGTACTTC. Amino acid sequence: CASSLGGGDYEQYF. The genes are TRBV5-1 and TRBJ2-7; weak D call: TRBD2 (6 bases). Germline lookup yields CDR1 SGHRS and CDR2 YFSETQ. V gave up 0 bases and J gave up 3 bases, with 10 bases separating them. The CDR3 spans 14 residues.

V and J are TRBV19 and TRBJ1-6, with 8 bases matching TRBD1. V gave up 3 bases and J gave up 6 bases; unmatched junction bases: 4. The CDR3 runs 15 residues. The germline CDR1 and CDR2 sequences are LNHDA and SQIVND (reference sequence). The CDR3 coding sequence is TGTGCCAGTAGTATTCAGGGGGCGGGTAATTCACCCCTCCACTTT. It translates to CASSIQGAGNSPLHF.

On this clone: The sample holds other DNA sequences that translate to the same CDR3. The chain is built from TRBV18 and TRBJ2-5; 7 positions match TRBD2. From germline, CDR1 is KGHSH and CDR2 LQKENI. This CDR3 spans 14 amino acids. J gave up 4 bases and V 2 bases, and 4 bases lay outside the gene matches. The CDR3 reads CASSPKGGGETQYF. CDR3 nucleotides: TGTGCCAGCTCACCAAAGGGCGGGGGAGAGACCCAGTACTTC.

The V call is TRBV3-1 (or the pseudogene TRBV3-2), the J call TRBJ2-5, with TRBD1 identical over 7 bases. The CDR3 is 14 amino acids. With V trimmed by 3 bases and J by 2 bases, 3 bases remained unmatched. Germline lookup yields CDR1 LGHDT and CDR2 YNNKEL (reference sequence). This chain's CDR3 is CASSHEDRQETQYF. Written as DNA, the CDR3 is TGTGCCAGCAGCCATGAGGACAGGCAAGAGACCCAGTACTTC.

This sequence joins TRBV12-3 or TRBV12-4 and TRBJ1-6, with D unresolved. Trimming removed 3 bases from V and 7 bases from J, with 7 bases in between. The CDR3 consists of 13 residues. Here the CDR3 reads CASSFGGNSPLHF. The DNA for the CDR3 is TGTGCCAGCAGTTTCGGAGGGAATTCACCCCTCCACTTT.

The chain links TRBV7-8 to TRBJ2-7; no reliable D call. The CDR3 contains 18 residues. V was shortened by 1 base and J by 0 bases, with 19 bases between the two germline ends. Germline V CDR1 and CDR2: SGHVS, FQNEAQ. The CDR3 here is CASSLVSATGSSSYEQYF. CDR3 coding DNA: TGTGCCAGCAGCTTAGTAAGTGCAACCGGGTCCTCCTCCTACGAGCAGTACTTC.

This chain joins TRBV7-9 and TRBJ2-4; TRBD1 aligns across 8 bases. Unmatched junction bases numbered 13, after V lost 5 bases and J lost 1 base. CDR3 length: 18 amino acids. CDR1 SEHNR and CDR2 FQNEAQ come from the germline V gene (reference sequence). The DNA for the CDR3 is TGTGCCAGCAGCCAGGGGGCTATTAGATATGTGGCCAAAAACATTCAGTACTTC. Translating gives CASSQGAIRYVAKNIQYF.

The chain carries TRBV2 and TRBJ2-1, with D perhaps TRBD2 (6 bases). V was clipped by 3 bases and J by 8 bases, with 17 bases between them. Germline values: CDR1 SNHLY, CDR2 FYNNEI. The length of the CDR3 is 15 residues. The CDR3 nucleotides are TGTGCCAGCAGTGACGCGGGGCACGGTGGCGATGAGCAGTTCTTC. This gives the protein CASSDAGHGGDEQFF. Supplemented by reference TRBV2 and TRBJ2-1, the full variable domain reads EPEVTQTPSHQVTQMGQEVILRCVPISNHLYFYWYRQILGQKVEFLVSFYNNEISEKSEIFDDQFSVERPDGSNFTLKIRSTKLEDSAMYFCASSDAGHGGDEQFFGPGTRLTVL.

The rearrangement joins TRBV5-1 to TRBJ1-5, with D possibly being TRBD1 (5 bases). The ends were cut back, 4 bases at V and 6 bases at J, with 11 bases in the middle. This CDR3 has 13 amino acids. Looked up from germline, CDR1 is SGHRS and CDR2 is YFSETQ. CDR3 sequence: CASSEDGGQPQHF. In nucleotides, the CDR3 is TGCGCCAGCAGCGAGGACGGGGGTCAGCCCCAGCATTTT.

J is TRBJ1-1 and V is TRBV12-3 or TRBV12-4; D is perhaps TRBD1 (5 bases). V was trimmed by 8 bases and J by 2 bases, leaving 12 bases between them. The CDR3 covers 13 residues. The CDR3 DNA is TGTGCCAGCGAACGGCAGGGAAACACTGAAGCTTTCTTT. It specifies CASERQGNTEAFF.

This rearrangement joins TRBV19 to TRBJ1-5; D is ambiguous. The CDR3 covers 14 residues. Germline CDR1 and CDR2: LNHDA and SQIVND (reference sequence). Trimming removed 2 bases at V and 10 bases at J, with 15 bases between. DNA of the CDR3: TGTGCCAGTAGTATATCCCCAGGTTTGATCCCCCAGCATTTT. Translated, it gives CASSISPGLIPQHF.

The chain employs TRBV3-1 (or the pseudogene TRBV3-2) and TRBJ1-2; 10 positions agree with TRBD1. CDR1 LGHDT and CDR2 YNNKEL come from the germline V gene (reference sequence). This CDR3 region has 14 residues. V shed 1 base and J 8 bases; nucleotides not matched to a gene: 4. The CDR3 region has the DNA TGTGCCAGCAGCCAAGGACAGGGGGCCAGAGGCTACACCTTC. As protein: CASSQGQGARGYTF.

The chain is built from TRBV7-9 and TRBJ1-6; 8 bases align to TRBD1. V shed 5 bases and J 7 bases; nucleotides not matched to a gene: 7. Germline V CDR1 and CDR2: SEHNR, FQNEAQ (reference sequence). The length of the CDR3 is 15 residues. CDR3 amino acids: CASSIGQGNNSPLHF. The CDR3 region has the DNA TGTGCCAGCAGCATAGGACAGGGTAACAATTCACCCCTCCACTTT.

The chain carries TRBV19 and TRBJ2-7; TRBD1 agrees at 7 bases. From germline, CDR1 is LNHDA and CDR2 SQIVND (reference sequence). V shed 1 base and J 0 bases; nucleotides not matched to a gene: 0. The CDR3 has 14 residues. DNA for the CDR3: TGTGCCAGTAGTATAGCAGGGGGCTCCTACGAGCAGTACTTC. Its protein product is CASSIAGGSYEQYF.

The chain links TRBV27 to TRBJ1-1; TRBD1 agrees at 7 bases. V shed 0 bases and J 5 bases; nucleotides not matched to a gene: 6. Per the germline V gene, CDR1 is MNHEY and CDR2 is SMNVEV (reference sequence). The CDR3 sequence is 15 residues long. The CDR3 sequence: CASSLSKGGLTEAFF. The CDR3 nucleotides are TGTGCCAGCAGTTTATCGAAAGGGGGCTTGACTGAAGCTTTCTTT.

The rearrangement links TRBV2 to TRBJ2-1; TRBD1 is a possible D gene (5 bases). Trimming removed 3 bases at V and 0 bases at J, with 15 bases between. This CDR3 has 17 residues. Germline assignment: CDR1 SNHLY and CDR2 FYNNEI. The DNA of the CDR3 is TGTGCCAGCAGTGAGGACCTTGACAGCCACTCCTACAATGAGCAGTTCTTC. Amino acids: CASSEDLDSHSYNEQFF.